This T cell receptor (beta chain) is drawn from a study of blood T cell repertoires in COVID-19. As for the study in general: Acute and convalescent COVID-19 samples came from the United States, Italy and Spain. In each case, the material was cDNA or gDNA derived from T cells, B-cell-depleted T cells, or PBMCs.

Original processing notes: Amplified reference gene primers provided the basis for estimating nucleated cell counts. The method was immunoSEQ multiplex PCR; TCRdb's version includes in-frame clones alone and lacks a portion of them. Clone size and V and J calls were adopted from that table, with D and trimming inferred from the DNA. The sample lists 200,000 to 300,000 clones, 83% occurring once. CDR1 is SGHDT and CDR2 is YYEEEE in the germline V gene. The CDR3 loop spans 15 amino acids. With 0 bases removed from V and 5 bases from J, the gap between germline ends came to 14 bases. The TCR was taken from a human donor in a cohort sampled during active COVID-19. The material sequenced was peripheral blood. The rearrangement joins TRBV5-6 to TRBJ1-2; no reliable D call. This CDR3 reads CASSLGTDNGYGYTF. As DNA, the CDR3 is TGTGCCAGCAGCTTGGGCACAGACAATGGGTATGGCTACACCTTC.